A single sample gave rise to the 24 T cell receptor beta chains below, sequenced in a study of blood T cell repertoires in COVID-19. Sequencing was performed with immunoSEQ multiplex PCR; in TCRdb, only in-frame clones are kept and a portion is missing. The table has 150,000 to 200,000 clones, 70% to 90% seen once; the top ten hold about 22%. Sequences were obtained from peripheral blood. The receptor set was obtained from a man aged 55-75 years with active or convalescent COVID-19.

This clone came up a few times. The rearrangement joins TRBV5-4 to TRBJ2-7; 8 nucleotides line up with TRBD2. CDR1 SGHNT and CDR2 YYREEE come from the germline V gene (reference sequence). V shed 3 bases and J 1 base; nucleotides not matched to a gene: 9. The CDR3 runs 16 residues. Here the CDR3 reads CASSSTSGGPSYEQYF. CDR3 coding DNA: TGTGCCAGCAGCTCTACCAGCGGGGGACCTTCCTACGAGCAGTACTTC. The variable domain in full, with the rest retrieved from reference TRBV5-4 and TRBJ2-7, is ETGVTQSPTHLIKTRGQQVTLRCSSQSGHNTVSWYQQALGQGPQFIFQYYREEENGRGNFPPRFSGLQFPNYSSELNVNALELDDSALYLCASSSTSGGPSYEQYFGPGTRLTVT.

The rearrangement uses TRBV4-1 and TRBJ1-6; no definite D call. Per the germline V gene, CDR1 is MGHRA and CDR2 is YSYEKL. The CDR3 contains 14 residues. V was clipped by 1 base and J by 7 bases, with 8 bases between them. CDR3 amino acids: CASSQGGLNSPLHF. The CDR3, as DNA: TGCGCCAGCAGCCAAGGAGGATTAAATTCACCCCTCCACTTT.

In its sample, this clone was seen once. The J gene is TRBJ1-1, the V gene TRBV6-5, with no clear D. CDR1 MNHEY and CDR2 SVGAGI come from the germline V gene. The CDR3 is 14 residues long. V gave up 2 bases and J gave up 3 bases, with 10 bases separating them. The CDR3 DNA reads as TGTGCCAGCAGTTACAGAGACATTGACACTGAAGCTTTCTTT. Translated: CASSYRDIDTEAFF.

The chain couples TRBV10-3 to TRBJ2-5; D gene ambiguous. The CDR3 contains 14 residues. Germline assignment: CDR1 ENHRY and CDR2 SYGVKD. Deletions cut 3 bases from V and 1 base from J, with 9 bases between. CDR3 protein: CAISDSRSQETQYF. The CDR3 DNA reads TGTGCCATCAGTGATTCTAGGTCCCAAGAGACCCAGTACTTC.

CDR3 nucleotides: TGTGCCAGCAGTTCACAGGGGGGCATATTTGAAGCTTTCTTT. It specifies CASSSQGGIFEAFF. The V gene is TRBV6-5, the J gene TRBJ1-1; 8 bases map to TRBD1. This CDR3 is built from 14 residues. V lost 4 bases, J lost 7 bases, and 8 bases stayed unmatched. Germline lookup yields CDR1 MNHEY and CDR2 SVGAGI.

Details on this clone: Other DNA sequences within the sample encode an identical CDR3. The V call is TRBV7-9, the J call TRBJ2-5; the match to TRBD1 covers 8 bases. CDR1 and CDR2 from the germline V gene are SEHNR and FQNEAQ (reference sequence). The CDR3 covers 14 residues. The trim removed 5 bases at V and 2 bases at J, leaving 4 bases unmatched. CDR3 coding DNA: TGTGCCAGCAGCGCCGGGACAGGTCAAGAGACCCAGTACTTC. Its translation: CASSAGTGQETQYF.

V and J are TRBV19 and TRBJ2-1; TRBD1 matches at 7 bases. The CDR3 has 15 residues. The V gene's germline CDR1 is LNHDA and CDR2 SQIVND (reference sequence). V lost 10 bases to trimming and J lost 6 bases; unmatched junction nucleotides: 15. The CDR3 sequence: CATSSVRTGGNEQFF. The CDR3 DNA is TGTGCCACCTCATCAGTTCGGACAGGAGGCAATGAGCAGTTCTTC.

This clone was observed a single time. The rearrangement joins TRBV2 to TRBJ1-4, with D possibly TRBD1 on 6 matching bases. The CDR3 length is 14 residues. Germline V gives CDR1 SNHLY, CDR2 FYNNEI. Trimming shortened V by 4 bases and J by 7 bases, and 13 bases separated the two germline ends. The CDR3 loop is CASSAGTRSEKLFF. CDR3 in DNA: TGTGCCAGCAGTGCCGGGACACGGAGTGAAAAACTGTTTTTT.

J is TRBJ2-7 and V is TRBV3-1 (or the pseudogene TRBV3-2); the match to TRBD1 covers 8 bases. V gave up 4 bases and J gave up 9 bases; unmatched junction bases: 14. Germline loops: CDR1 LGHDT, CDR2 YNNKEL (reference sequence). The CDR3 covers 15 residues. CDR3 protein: CASSRETGATWRQYF. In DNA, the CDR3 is TGTGCCAGCAGCCGAGAGACAGGGGCTACCTGGCGGCAGTACTTC.

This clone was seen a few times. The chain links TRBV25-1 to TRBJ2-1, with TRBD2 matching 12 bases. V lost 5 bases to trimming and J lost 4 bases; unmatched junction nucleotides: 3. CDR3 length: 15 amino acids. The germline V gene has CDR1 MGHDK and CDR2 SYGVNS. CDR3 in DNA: TGTGCCAGCAGTTCCGGGACTAGCGGGTACAATGAGCAGTTCTTC. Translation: CASSSGTSGYNEQFF.

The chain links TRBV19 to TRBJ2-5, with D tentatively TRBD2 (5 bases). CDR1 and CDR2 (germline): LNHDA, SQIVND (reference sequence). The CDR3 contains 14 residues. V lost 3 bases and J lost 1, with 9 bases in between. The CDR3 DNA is TGTGCCAGTAGTATTCGGGGATTCCAAGAGACCCAGTACTTC. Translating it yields CASSIRGFQETQYF.

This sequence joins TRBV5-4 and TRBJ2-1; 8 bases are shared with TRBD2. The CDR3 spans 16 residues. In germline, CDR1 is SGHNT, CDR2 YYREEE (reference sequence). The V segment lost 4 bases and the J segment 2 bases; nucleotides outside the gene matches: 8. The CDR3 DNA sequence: TGTGCCAGCAGCCCGATGGGAGCGGGGGCCTACAATGAGCAGTTCTTC. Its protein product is CASSPMGAGAYNEQFF.

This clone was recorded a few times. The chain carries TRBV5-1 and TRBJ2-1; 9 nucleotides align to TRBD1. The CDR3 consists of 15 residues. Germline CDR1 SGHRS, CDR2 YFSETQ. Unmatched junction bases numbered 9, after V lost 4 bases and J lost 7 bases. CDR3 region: CASSPQGQGSNEQFF. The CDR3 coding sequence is TGCGCCAGCAGCCCACAGGGACAGGGATCGAATGAGCAGTTCTTC.

The CDR3 sequence: CASSPQGFRVRQETQYF. DNA for the CDR3: TGTGCCAGTAGCCCCCAAGGCTTCAGGGTCAGGCAAGAGACCCAGTACTTC. This chain connects TRBV19 to TRBJ2-5; TRBD1 is a possible D gene (5 bases). Trimming shortened V by 6 bases and J by 2 bases, and 22 bases separated the two germline ends. CDR3 size: 17 residues. The germline CDR1 and CDR2 sequences are LNHDA and SQIVND (reference sequence). Supplemented by reference TRBV19 and TRBJ2-5, the full variable domain reads DGGITQSPKYLFRKEGQNVTLSCEQNLNHDAMYWYRQDPGQGLRLIYYSQIVNDFQKGDIAEGYSVSREKKESFPLTVTSAQKNPTAFYLCASSPQGFRVRQETQYFGPGTRLLVL.

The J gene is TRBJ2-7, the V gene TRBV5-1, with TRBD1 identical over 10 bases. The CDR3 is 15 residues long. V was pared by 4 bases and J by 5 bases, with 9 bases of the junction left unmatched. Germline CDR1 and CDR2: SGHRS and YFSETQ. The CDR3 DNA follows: TGCGCCAGCAGCCCGGAGGGACAGGGGTTCGACGAGCAGTACTTC. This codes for CASSPEGQGFDEQYF.

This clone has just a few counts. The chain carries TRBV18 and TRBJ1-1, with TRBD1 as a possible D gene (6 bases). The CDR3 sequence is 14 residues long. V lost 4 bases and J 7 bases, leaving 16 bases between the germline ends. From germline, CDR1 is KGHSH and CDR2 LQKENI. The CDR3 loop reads CASSRQVNTDEAFF. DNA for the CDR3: TGTGCCAGCTCACGACAGGTCAACACTGATGAAGCTTTCTTT.

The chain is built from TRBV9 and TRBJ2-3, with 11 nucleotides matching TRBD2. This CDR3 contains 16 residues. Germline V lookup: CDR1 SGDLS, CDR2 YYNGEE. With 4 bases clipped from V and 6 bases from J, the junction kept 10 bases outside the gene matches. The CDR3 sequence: CASSPSSGGEGDTQYF. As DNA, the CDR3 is TGTGCCAGCAGCCCCAGTAGCGGGGGGGAGGGGGATACGCAGTATTTT.

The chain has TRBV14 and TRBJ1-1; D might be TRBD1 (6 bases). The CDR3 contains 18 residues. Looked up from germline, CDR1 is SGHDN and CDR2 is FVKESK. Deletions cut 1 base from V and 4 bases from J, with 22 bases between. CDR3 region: CASSQGRRTVPSGTEAFF. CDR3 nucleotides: TGTGCCAGCAGCCAAGGGAGGCGGACAGTACCTTCGGGCACTGAAGCTTTCTTT.

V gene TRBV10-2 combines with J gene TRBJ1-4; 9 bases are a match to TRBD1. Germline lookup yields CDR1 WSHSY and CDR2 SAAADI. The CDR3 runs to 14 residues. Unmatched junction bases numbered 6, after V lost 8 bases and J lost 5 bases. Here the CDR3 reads CASSPGQGNEKLFF. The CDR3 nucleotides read TGCGCCAGCTCCCCAGGACAGGGGAATGAAAAACTGTTTTTT.

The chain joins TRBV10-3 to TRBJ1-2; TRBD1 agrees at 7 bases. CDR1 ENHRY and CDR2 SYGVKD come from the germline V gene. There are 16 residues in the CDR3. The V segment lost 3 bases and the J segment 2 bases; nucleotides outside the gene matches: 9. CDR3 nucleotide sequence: TGTGCCATCAGTGAACCCAGCCGGGACAGCAACTATGGCTACACCTTC. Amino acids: CAISEPSRDSNYGYTF.

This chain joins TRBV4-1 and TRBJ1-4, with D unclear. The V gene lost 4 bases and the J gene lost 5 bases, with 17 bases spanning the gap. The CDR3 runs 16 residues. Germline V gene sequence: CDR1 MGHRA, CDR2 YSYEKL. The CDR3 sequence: CASSPPRQVGNEKLFF. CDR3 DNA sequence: TGCGCCAGCAGCCCCCCCCGGCAGGTCGGAAATGAAAAACTGTTTTTT.

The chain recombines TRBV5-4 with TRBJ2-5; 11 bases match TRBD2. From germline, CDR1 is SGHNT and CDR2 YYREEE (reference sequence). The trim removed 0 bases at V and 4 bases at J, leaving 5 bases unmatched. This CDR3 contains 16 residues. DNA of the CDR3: TGTGCCAGCAGCTTGGCGGTTAGCGGGGGGGCAGAGACCCAGTACTTC. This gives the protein CASSLAVSGGAETQYF.

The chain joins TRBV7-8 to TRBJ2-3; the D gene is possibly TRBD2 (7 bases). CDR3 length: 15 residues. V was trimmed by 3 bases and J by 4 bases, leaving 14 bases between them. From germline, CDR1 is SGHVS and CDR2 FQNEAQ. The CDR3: CASSFRAGAADTQYF. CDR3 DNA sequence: TGTGCCAGCAGCTTCCGCGCGGGGGCAGCAGATACGCAGTATTTT. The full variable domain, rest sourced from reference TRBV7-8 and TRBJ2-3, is GAGVSQSPRYKVAKRGQDVALRCDPISGHVSLFWYQQALGQGPEFLTYFQNEAQLDKSGLPSDRFFAERPEGSVSTLKIQRTQQEDSAVYLCASSFRAGAADTQYFGPGTRLTVL.

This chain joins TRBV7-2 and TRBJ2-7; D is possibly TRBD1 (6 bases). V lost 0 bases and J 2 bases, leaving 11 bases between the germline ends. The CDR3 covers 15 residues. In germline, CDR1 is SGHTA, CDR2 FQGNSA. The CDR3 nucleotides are TGTGCCAGCAGCTTAGCTGCCGGGACAACCTACGAGCAGTACTTC. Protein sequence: CASSLAAGTTYEQYF.